One and the same sample provided the 20 T cell receptor beta chains below, sequenced in a study of T cell responses to AZD1222 COVID-19 vaccine. Sequencing used immunoSEQ multiplex PCR; TCRdb keeps in-frame clones, though not all of them. The data show tens of thousands of clones, 75% to 95% seen once. This material consisted of peripheral blood, taken on day 0 of MenACWY control vaccination. Source of these receptors: an adult in good health.

This CDR3 is CASSVVGSGELFF. The CDR3 bases are TGTGCCAGCAGCGTAGTAGGCAGCGGGGAGCTGTTTTTT. The rearrangement uses TRBV9 and TRBJ2-2, with D uncertain. Per germline, CDR1 SGDLS and CDR2 YYNGEE. CDR3 size: 13 residues. The V gene lost 0 bases and the J gene lost 7 bases, with 7 bases spanning the gap.

The chain is built from TRBV24-1 and TRBJ1-1, with TRBD1 as a possible D gene (6 bases). Germline V CDR1 and CDR2: KGHDR, SFDVKD. This CDR3 is built from 15 residues. The germline V and J ends were trimmed by 2 bases and 6 bases, with 15 bases remaining between them. Written as DNA, the CDR3 is TGTGCCACCAGTGATTCGTCCGCAACAGGGTCTGAAGCTTTCTTT. The encoded protein is CATSDSSATGSEAFF.

The V gene is TRBV5-4, the J gene TRBJ2-5; possible D gene TRBD2, 6 bases. The length of the CDR3 is 15 residues. V lost 4 bases and J lost 4, with 17 bases in between. CDR1 is SGHNT and CDR2 is YYREEE in the germline V gene (reference sequence). The CDR3 is CASSRAATAGETQYF. The CDR3 DNA is TGTGCCAGCAGCCGCGCGGCAACAGCGGGAGAGACCCAGTACTTC.

V usage is TRBV5-4 and J usage is TRBJ2-1; 13 bases match TRBD2. The CDR3 sequence is 19 residues long. V was pared by 4 bases and J by 10 bases, with 20 bases of the junction left unmatched. Germline V gene lookup returns CDR1 SGHNT and CDR2 YYREEE (reference sequence). The CDR3 DNA reads TGTGCCAGCAGCCTTCCGGGACTAGCGGGATTCCCCTCGAGGGTCGAGCAGTTCTTC. It specifies CASSLPGLAGFPSRVEQFF.

This rearrangement joins TRBV7-2 to TRBJ2-5; no reliable D call. This CDR3 is 15 amino acids long. Germline lookup yields CDR1 SGHTA and CDR2 FQGNSA. V dropped 1 base and J dropped 2 bases, with 11 bases sitting between them. In DNA, the CDR3 is TGTGCCAGCAGCTTAGACACGCACCCTCAAGAGACCCAGTACTTC. Translating it yields CASSLDTHPQETQYF.

The genes are TRBV12-3 or TRBV12-4 and TRBJ2-1, with D tentatively TRBD2 (5 bases). The CDR3 covers 13 residues. With 6 bases removed from V and 0 bases from J, the gap between germline ends came to 6 bases. CDR3 in DNA: TGTGCCAGCAGGGGGAGCTCCTACAATGAGCAGTTCTTC. Its translation is CASRGSSYNEQFF.

This clone has only one observation. The DNA of the CDR3 is TGCGCCAGCAGCTTGGCCCGACAGGGGGCGGGCACTGAAGCTTTCTTT. Amino acids: CASSLARQGAGTEAFF. This chain joins TRBV5-1 and TRBJ1-1; the match to TRBD1 covers 10 bases. V shed 0 bases, J shed 4 bases, and the junction held 6 bases outside the gene matches. Germline CDR1 reads SGHRS; CDR2 reads YFSETQ. CDR3 length: 16 amino acids.

The rearrangement uses TRBV30 and TRBJ1-2; D remains ambiguous. The CDR3 extends over 13 amino acids. The germline CDR1 and CDR2 sequences are GTSNPN and SVGIG (reference sequence). V lost 0 bases to trimming and J lost 3 bases, with 8 bases between them. The chain's CDR3 is CAWSVRYDYGYTF. CDR3 in DNA: TGTGCCTGGAGTGTACGTTATGACTATGGCTACACCTTC.

The V gene is TRBV28, the J gene TRBJ1-2, with D perhaps matching TRBD1 (5 bases). Germline CDR1 and CDR2: MDHEN and SYDVKM. V was pared by 10 bases and J by 6 bases, with 15 bases between. The CDR3 sequence is 12 residues long. The CDR3 nucleotides are TGTGCCATCCCCGCAGGGTTACATGGCTACACCTTC. Protein: CAIPAGLHGYTF.

The chain couples TRBV4-3 to TRBJ2-7, with D tentatively TRBD1 (6 bases). This CDR3 has 13 amino acids. The germline V and J ends were trimmed by 5 bases and 2 bases, with 10 bases remaining between them. CDR1 LGHNA and CDR2 YSLEER come from the germline V gene. This chain's CDR3 is CASSTTGTYEQYF. In nucleotides, the CDR3 is TGCGCCAGCAGCACCACAGGGACCTACGAGCAGTACTTC.

This chain uses TRBV19 with TRBJ1-6; tentatively, D is TRBD1 (5 bases). This CDR3 is 13 amino acids long. The ends were cut back, 5 bases at V and 10 bases at J, with 12 bases in the middle. Germline assignment: CDR1 LNHDA and CDR2 SQIVND (reference sequence). CDR3 protein: CASSFDSGSPLHF. CDR3 coding DNA: TGTGCCAGTAGTTTCGACAGTGGATCACCCCTCCACTTT.

V gene TRBV27 combines with J gene TRBJ2-1; the D gene is possibly TRBD1 (5 bases). Looked up from germline, CDR1 is MNHEY and CDR2 is SMNVEV (reference sequence). CDR3 length: 15 residues. Trimming took off 0 bases at V and 9 bases at J, with 15 bases between the two ends. CDR3 protein: CASSLSGPGFGEQFF. As DNA, the CDR3 is TGTGCCAGCAGTTTATCGGGGCCCGGGTTTGGTGAGCAGTTCTTC.

The V and J genes are TRBV6-5 and TRBJ1-5, with D perhaps TRBD1 (6 bases). This CDR3 is built from 14 residues. Germline-derived CDR1 and CDR2 are MNHEY and SVGAGI. Trimming took 5 bases from V and 1 from J, leaving 9 bases between them. This CDR3 reads CASSTGQSNQPQHF. Written as DNA, the CDR3 is TGTGCCAGCAGTACCGGACAGAGCAATCAGCCCCAGCATTTT.

The chain is built from TRBV7-9 and TRBJ1-1; a weak D match, TRBD1 (5 bases). CDR1 SEHNR and CDR2 FQNEAQ come from the germline V gene (reference sequence). The CDR3 extends over 14 amino acids. V dropped 4 bases and J dropped 1 base, with 10 bases sitting between them. As DNA, the CDR3 is TGTGCCAGCAGCTCCGGGACGGCGAACACTGAAGCTTTCTTT. Translated, it gives CASSSGTANTEAFF.

The chain couples TRBV11-2 to TRBJ2-1; possible D gene TRBD1, 6 bases. Looked up from germline, CDR1 is SGHAT and CDR2 is FQNNGV. This CDR3 is 15 amino acids long. V dropped 5 bases and J dropped 0 bases, with 11 bases sitting between them. The CDR3 region is CASSLQGSSYNEQFF. As DNA, the CDR3 is TGTGCCAGCAGCCTGCAGGGGAGCTCCTACAATGAGCAGTTCTTC.

This chain links TRBV6-6 with TRBJ2-7; 11 nucleotides line up with TRBD2. V trimming: 0 bases; J trimming: 2 bases; junction bases outside the gene matches: 3. Germline V gives CDR1 MNHNY, CDR2 SVGAGI (reference sequence). The CDR3 spans 16 residues. The CDR3 reads CASSYSLAGGPYEQYF. The CDR3 nucleotides read TGTGCCAGCAGTTACTCGCTAGCGGGAGGTCCCTACGAGCAGTACTTC.

V is TRBV4-1 and J is TRBJ1-1; D is ambiguous. Looked up from germline, CDR1 is MGHRA and CDR2 is YSYEKL. This CDR3 has 14 residues. V was cut by 4 bases and J by 0 bases, with 9 bases left in between. In DNA, the CDR3 is TGCGCCAGCAGCCTGCGATCAATGAACACTGAAGCTTTCTTT. As protein: CASSLRSMNTEAFF.

The CDR3 spells CASSQGNGGDTQYF. CDR3 DNA sequence: TGTGCCAGCAGCCAAGGCAACGGTGGAGATACGCAGTATTTT. The V gene is TRBV14, the J gene TRBJ2-3; no definite D call. Per the germline V gene, CDR1 is SGHDN and CDR2 is FVKESK. The CDR3 runs 14 residues. Trimming took 1 base from V and 5 from J, leaving 10 bases between them.

The V gene is TRBV28, the J gene TRBJ2-1; 10 positions match TRBD2. Germline CDR1 and CDR2: MDHEN and SYDVKM. Trimming took 5 bases from V and 7 from J; bases not matched to a gene: 11. The CDR3 spans 16 residues. The CDR3 sequence is CASSPPGLASGNEQFF. The CDR3 DNA sequence: TGTGCCAGCAGTCCCCCGGGACTAGCGTCTGGGAATGAGCAGTTCTTC. Full variable domain (remainder filled in from reference TRBV28 and TRBJ2-1): DVKVTQSSRYLVKRTGEKVFLECVQDMDHENMFWYRQDPGLGLRLIYFSYDVKMKEKGDIPEGYSVSREKKERFSLILESASTNQTSMYLCASSPPGLASGNEQFFGPGTRLTVL.

J is TRBJ2-3 and V is TRBV19, with D perhaps matching TRBD2 (6 bases). The V end was cut by 4 bases, the J end by 0 bases, with 14 bases between. Germline V gene data show CDR1 as LNHDA and CDR2 as SQIVND (reference sequence). The length of the CDR3 is 16 residues. The CDR3, as DNA: TGTGCCAGTAGTAGTATCGGGACTTCTAGCACAGATACGCAGTATTTT. Its protein is CASSSIGTSSTDTQYF.